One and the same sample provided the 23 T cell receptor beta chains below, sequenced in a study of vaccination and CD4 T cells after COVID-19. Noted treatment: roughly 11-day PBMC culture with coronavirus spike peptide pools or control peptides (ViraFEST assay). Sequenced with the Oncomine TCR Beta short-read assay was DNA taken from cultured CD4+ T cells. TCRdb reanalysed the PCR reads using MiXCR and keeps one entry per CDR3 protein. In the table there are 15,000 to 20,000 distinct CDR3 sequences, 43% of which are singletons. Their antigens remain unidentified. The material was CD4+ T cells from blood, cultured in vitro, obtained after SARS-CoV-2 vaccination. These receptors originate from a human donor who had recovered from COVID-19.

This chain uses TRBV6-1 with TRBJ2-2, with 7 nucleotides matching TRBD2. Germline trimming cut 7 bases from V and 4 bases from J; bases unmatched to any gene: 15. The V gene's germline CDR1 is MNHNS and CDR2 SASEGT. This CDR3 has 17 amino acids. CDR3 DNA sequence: TGTGCCAGCACTAGCGGTCCTAAAACAAGGGGCACCGGGGAGCTGTTTTTT. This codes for CASTSGPKTRGTGELFF.

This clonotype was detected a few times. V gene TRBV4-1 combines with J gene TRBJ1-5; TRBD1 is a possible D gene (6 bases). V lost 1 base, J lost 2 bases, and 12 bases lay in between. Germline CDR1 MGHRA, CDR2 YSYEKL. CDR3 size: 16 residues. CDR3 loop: CASSQAPYRGNQPQHF. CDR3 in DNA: TGCGCCAGCAGCCAAGCTCCATACAGGGGCAATCAGCCCCAGCATTTT.

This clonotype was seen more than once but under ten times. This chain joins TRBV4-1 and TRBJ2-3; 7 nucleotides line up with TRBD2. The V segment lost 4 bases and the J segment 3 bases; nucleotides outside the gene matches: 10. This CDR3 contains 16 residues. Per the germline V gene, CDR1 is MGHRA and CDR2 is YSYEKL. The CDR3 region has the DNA TGCGCCAGCAGCCGGGGGACTATCGGGGGGACAGATACGCAGTATTTT. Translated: CASSRGTIGGTDTQYF.

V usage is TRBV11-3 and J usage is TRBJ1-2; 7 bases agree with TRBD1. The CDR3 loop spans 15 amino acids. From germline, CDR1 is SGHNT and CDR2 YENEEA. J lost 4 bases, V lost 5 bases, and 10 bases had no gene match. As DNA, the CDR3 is TGTGCCAGCAGCCCGACCACAGGGGCCGGCTATGGCTACACCTTC. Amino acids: CASSPTTGAGYGYTF.

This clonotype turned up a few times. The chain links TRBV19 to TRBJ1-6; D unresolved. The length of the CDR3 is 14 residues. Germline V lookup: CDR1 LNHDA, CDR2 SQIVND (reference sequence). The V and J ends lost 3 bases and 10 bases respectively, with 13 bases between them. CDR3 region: CASSISASESPLHF. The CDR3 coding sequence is TGTGCCAGTAGTATCTCGGCGTCGGAATCACCCCTCCACTTT. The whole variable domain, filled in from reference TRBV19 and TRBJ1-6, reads DGGITQSPKYLFRKEGQNVTLSCEQNLNHDAMYWYRQDPGQGLRLIYYSQIVNDFQKGDIAEGYSVSREKKESFPLTVTSAQKNPTAFYLCASSISASESPLHFGNGTRLTVT.

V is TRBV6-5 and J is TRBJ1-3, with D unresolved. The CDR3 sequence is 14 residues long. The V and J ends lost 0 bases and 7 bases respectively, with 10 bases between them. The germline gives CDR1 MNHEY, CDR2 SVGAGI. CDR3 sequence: CASSYSNVGNTIYF. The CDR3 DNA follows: TGTGCCAGCAGTTACTCGAACGTTGGTAACACCATATATTTT.

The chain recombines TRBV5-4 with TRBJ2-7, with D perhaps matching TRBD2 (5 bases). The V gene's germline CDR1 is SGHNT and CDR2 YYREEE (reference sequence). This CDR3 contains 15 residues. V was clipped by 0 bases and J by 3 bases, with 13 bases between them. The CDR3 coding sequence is TGTGCCAGCAGCTTGGGGGTAGCGAACTACTACGAGCAGTACTTC. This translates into CASSLGVANYYEQYF.

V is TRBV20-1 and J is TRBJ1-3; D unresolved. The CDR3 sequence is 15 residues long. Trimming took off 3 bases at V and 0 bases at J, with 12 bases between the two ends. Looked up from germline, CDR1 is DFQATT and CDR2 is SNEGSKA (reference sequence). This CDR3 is CSASGSADSGNTIYF. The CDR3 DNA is TGCAGTGCTAGTGGCAGCGCCGACTCTGGAAACACCATATATTTT.

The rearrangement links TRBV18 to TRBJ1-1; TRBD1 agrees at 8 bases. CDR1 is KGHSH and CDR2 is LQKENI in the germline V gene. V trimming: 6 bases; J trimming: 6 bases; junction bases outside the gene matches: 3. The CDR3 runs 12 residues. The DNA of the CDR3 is TGTGCCAGCTCCACGACAGGGGCTGAAGCTTTCTTT. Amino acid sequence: CASSTTGAEAFF.

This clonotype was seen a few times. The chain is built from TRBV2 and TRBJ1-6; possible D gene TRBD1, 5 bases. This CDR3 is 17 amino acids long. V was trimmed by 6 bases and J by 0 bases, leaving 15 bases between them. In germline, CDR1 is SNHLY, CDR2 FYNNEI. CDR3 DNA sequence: TGTGCCAGCAGGACGGGACCGTCAAACTCCTATAATTCACCCCTCCACTTT. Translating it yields CASRTGPSNSYNSPLHF.

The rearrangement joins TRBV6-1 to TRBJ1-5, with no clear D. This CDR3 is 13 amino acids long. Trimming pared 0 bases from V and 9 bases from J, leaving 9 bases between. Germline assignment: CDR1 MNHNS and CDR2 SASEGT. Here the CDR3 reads CASSEALLWPQHF. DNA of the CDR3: TGTGCCAGCAGTGAAGCGCTCCTATGGCCCCAGCATTTT.

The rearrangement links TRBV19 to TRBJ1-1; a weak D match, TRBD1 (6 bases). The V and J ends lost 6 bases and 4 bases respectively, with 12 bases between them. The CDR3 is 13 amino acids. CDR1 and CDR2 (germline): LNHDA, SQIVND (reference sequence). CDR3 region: CASSLQGSTEAFF. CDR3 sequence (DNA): TGTGCCAGTAGCCTACAGGGTAGCACTGAAGCTTTCTTT.

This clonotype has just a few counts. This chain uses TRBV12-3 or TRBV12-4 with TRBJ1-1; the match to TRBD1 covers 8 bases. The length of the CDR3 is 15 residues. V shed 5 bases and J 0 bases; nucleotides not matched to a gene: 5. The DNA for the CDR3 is TGTGCCAGCAGTGCCAGACAGGGGTTGAACACTGAAGCTTTCTTT. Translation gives CASSARQGLNTEAFF.

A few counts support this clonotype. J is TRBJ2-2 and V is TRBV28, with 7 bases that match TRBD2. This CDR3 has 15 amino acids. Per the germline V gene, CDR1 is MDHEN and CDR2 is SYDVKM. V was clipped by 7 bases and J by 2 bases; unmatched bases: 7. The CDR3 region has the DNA TGTGCCAGCAACTCGGGACTAACAAACACCGGGGAGCTGTTTTTT. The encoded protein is CASNSGLTNTGELFF.

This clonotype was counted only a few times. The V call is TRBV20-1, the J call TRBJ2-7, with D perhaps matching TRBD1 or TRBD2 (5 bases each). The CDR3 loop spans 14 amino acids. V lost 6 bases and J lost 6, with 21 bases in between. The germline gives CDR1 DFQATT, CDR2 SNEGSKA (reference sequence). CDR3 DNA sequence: TGCAGTGCCCGGGGTGGCCCAGGGTCAAGCGAGCAGTACTTC. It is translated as CSARGGPGSSEQYF.

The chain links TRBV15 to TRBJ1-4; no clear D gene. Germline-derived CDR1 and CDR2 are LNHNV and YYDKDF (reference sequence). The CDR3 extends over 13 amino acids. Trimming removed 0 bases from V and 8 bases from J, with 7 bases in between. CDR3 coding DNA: TGTGCCACCAGCAGAGATCTACAGGAAAAACTGTTTTTT. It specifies CATSRDLQEKLFF.

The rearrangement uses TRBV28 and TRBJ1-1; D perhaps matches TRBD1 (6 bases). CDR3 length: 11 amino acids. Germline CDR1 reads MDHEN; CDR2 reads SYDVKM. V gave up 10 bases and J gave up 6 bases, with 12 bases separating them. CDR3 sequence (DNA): TGTGCCATCCAAAGGGGGGCTGAAGCTTTCTTT. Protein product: CAIQRGAEAFF.

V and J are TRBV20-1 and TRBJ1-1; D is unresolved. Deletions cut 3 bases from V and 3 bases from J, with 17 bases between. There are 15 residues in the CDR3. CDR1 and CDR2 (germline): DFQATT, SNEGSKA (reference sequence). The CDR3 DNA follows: TGCAGTGCTAGGTTGGGAAACTTATGGGACACTGAAGCTTTCTTT. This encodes CSARLGNLWDTEAFF.

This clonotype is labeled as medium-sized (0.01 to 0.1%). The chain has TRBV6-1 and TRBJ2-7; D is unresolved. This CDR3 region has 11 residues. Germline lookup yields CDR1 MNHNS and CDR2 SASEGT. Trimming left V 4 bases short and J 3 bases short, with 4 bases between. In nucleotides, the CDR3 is TGTGCCAGCAGTGTCCACTACGAGCAGTACTTC. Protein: CASSVHYEQYF.

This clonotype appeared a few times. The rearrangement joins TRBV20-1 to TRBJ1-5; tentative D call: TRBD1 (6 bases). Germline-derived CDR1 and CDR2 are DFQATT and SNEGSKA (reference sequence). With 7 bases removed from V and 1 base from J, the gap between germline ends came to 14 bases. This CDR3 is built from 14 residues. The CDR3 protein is CSGLQGWSNQPQHF. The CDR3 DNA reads TGCAGTGGTCTACAGGGATGGAGCAATCAGCCCCAGCATTTT.

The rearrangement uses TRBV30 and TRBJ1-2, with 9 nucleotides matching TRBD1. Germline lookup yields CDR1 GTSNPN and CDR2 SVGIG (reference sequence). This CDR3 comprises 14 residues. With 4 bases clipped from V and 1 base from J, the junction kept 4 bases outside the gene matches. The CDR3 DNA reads TGTGCCTGGATTCCGACAGGGGGTAACTATGGCTACACCTTC. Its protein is CAWIPTGGNYGYTF.

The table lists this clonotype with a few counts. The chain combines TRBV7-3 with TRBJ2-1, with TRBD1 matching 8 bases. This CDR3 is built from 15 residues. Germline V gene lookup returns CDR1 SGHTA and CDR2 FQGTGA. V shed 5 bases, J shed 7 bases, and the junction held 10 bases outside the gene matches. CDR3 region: CASSREQGALNEQFF. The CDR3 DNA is TGTGCCAGCAGCCGGGAGCAGGGGGCTCTTAATGAGCAGTTCTTC.

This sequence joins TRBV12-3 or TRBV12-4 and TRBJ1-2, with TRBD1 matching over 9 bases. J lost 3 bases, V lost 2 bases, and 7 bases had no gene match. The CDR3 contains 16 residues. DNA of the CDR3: TGTGCCAGCAGTTTAACCTGGGACAGGGAGTACTATGGCTACACCTTC. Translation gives CASSLTWDREYYGYTF.